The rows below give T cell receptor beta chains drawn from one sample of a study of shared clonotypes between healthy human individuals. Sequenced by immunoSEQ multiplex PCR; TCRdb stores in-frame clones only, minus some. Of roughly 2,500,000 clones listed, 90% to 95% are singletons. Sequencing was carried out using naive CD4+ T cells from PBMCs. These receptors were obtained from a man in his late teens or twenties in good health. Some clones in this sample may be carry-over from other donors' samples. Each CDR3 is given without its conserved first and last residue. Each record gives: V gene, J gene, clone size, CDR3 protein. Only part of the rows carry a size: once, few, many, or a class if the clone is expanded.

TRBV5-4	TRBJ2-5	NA	ASSLALAGGPVGETQY
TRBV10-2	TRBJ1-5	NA	ASSERERGNQPQH
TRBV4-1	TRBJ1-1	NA	ASSLPTGLMNTEAF
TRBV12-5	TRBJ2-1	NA	ASGAGNEQF
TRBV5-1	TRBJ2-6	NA	ASSLAWTGSSGANVLT
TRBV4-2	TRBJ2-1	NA	ASSQYRNEQF
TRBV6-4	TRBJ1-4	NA	ASRRSGLANEKLF
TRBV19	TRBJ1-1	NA	ASSQTGLNTEAF
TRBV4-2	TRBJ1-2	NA	ASSQDRLTARRGYT
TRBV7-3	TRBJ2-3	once	ASSRRTSAMNTDTQY
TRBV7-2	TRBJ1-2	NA	ASSLAGEYGGYT
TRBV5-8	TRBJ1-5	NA	ASSPRTGLGGNQPQH
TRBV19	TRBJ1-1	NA	ASGRGGAPNTEAF
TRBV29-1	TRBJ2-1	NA	SVIGLAGDNEQF
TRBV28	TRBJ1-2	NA	ASGVEFGYGYT
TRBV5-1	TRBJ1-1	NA	ASSLVPSSSYTEAF
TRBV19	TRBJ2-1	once	ASSGTGYNEQF